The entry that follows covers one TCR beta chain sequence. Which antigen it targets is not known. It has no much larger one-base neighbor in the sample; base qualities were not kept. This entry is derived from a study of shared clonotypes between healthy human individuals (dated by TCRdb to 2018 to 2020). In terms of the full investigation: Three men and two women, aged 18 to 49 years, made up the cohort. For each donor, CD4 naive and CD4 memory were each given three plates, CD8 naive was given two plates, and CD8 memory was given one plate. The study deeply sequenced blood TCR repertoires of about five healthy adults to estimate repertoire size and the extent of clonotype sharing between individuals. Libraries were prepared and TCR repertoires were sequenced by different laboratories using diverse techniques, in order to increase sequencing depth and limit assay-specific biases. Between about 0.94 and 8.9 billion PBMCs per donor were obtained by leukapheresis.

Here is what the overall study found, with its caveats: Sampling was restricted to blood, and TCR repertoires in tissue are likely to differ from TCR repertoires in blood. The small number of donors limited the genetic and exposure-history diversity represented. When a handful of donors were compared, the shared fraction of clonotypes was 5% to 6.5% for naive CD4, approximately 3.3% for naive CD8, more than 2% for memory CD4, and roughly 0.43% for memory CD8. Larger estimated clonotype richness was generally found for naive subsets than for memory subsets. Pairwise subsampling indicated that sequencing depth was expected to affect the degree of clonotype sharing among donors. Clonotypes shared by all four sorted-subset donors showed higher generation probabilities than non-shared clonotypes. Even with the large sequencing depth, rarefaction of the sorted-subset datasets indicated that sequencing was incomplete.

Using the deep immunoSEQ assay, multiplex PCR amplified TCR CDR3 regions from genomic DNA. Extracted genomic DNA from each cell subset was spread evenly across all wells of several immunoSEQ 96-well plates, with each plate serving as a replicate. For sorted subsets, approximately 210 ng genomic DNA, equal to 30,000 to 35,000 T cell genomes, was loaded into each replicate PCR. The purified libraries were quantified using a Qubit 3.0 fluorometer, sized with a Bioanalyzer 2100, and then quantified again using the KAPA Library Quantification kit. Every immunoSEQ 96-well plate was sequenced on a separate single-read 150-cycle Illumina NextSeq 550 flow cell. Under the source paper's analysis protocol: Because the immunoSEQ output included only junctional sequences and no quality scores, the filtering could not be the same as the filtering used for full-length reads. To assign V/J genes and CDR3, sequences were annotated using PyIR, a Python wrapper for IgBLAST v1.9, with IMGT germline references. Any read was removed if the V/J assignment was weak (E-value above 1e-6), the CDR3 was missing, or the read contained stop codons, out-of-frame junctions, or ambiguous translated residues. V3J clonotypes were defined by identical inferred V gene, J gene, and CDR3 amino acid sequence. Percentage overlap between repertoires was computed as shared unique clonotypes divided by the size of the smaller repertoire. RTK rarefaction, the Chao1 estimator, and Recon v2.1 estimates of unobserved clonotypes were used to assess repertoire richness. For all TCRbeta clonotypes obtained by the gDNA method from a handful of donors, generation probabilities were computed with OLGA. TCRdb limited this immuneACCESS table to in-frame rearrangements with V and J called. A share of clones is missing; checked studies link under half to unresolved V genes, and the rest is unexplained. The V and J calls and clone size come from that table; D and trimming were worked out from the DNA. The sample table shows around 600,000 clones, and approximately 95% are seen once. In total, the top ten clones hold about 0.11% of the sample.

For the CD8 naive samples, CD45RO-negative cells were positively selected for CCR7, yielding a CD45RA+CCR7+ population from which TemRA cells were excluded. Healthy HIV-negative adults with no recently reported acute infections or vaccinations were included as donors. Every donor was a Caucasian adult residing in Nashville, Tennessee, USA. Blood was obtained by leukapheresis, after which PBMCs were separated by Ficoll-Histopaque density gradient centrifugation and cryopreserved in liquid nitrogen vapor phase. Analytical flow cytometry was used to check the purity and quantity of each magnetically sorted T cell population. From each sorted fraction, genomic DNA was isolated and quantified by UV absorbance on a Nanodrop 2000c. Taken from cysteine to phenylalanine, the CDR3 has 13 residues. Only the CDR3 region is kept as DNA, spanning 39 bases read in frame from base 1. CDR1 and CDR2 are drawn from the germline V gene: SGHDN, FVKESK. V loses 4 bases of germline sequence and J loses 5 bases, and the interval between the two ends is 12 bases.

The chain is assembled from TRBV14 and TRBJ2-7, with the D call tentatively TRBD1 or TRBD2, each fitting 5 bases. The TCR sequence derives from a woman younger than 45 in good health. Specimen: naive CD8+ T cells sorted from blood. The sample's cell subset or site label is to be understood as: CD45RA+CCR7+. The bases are TGTGCCAGCAGCCCGGAAATGGGGGACGAGCAGTACTTC. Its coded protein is CASSPEMGDEQYF.